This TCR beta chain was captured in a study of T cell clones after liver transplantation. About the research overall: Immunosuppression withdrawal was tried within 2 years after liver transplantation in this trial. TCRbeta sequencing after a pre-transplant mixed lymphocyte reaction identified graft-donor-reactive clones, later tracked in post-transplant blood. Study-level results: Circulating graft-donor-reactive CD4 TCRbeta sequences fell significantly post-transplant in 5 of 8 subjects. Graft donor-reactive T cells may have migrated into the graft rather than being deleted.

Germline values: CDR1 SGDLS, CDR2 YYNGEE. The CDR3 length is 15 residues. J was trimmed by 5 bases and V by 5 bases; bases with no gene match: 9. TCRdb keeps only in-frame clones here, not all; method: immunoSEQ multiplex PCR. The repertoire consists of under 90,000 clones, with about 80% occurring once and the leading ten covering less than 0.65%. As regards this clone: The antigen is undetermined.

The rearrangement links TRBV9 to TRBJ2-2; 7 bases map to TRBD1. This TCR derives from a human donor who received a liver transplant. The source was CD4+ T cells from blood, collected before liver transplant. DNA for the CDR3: TGTGCCAGCAGGGCGGACAGGTTAGGGACCGGGGAGCTGTTTTTT. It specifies CASRADRLGTGELFF.